The rows below give T cell receptor beta chains drawn from one sample of a study of blood T cells in healthy people across ages. TCRdb reprocessed the 5' RACE reads via MiXCR and lists one record per CDR3 protein. The data contain 1.5 million to 1.9 million distinct CDR3 sequences, approximately 43% of them singletons. The material sequenced was blood. These TCRs come from a woman aged 18-29 years in good health. Each CDR3 is given with its conserved first and last residue. The D gene is left open where the match is weak. The size of a clone is reported for some rows only, either as once, few or many, or as a class for expanded clones.

clone_size	d_call	j_call	v_call	cdr3_aa	cdr3_nt
many	NA	TRBJ1-4	TRBV4-3	CASSQDPHRREKLFF	TGCGCCAGCAGCCAAGATCCGCACAGACGTGAAAAACTGTTTTTT
NA	TRBD1	TRBJ1-4	TRBV7-9	CASSLKGANEKLFF	TGTGCCAGCAGCCTGAAGGGGGCCAATGAAAAACTGTTTTTT
few	NA	TRBJ2-3	TRBV29-1	CSVEGGDGRLPDTQYF	TGCAGCGTCGAAGGTGGGGACGGCCGTCTACCAGATACGCAGTATTTT
few	NA	TRBJ1-4	TRBV9	CASSPTQSTDEKLFF	TGTGCCAGCAGCCCTACACAGTCAACGGATGAAAAACTGTTTTTT
few	NA	TRBJ2-1	TRBV29-1	CSVGEDSYNEQFF	TGCAGCGTGGGGGAGGACTCCTACAATGAGCAGTTCTTC
NA	NA	TRBJ2-3	TRBV6-2/TRBV6-3	CASSYVLHSSTDTQYF	TGTGCCAGCAGTTACGTTCTGCATTCTAGCACAGATACGCAGTATTTT
NA	TRBD1	TRBJ1-5	TRBV6-2/TRBV6-3	CASNPGQGVDQPQHF	TGTGCCAGCAACCCGGGACAGGGGGTTGATCAGCCCCAGCATTTT
NA	NA	TRBJ2-7	TRBV25-1	CASSLRRDGSYEQYF	TGTGCCAGCAGTTTAAGGAGGGATGGGTCCTACGAGCAGTACTTC
few	NA	TRBJ2-2	TRBV6-2/TRBV6-3	CASKRDSPELFF	TGTGCCAGCAAAAGGGACTCTCCTGAGCTGTTTTTT
many	TRBD1	TRBJ2-7	TRBV29-1	CSVDLGQGLSYEQYF	TGCAGCGTTGATTTGGGACAGGGACTTTCCTACGAGCAGTACTTC
few	TRBD2	TRBJ2-3	TRBV7-2	CASSLGDLAGASTDTQYF	TGTGCCAGCAGCTTAGGGGATCTAGCGGGGGCGTCCACAGATACGCAGTATTTT
NA	NA	TRBJ2-1	TRBV4-2	CASSLVPGVQETQFF	TGTGCCAGCAGCCTCGTCCCAGGGGTACAAGAGACCCAGTTCTTC
NA	NA	TRBJ2-7	TRBV3-1	CASSQGRAGYEQYF	TGTGCCAGCAGCCAAGGGCGGGCCGGTTACGAGCAGTACTTC
NA	TRBD1	TRBJ2-5	TRBV24-1	CTTSDTGTGQETQYF	TGTACCACCAGTGATACCGGGACAGGCCAAGAGACCCAGTACTTC
few	NA	TRBJ1-1	TRBV7-2	CASSSTLRGPGDTEAFF	TGTGCCAGCAGCTCCACCCTCAGGGGCCCTGGGGACACTGAAGCTTTCTTT
NA	TRBD2	TRBJ2-1	TRBV28	CASSSTSGAAGGQFF	TGTGCCAGCAGTTCTACTAGCGGGGCCGCGGGTGGGCAGTTCTTC
NA	NA	TRBJ2-7	TRBV20-1	CSARDKTRGAYEQYF	TGCAGTGCTAGAGATAAGACGAGAGGGGCCTACGAGCAGTACTTC
NA	NA	TRBJ1-1	TRBV14	CASSQDFGQLNTEAFF	TGTGCCAGCAGCCAAGATTTCGGACAGCTTAACACTGAAGCTTTCTTT
NA	TRBD2	TRBJ2-3	TRBV7-9	CASNPGGFDTQYF	TGTGCCAGCAACCCGGGGGGGTTCGATACGCAGTATTTT
NA	NA	TRBJ2-3	TRBV4-3	CASCLEIGADTQYF	TGCGCCAGCTGCCTCGAGATTGGAGCAGATACGCAGTATTTT
NA	NA	TRBJ1-2	TRBV20-1	CSARRTAGVGYTF	TGCAGTGCTAGACGGACCGCGGGGGTCGGCTACACCTTC
few	NA	TRBJ1-4	TRBV6-6	CASSYSWAVNEKLFF	TGTGCCAGCAGTTACTCCTGGGCGGTTAATGAAAAACTGTTTTTT
few	NA	TRBJ2-5	TRBV4-2	CASSQGDIQDNEQYF	TGTGCCAGCAGCCAAGGAGACATTCAGGACAATGAGCAGTACTTC
few	NA	TRBJ2-7	TRBV20-1	CSVPTDSYEQYF	TGCAGTGTACCGACGGACTCCTACGAGCAGTACTTC
NA	NA	TRBJ2-2	TRBV6-4	CASSPRQGLTGELFF	TGTGCCAGCAGTCCACGCCAGGGGCTCACCGGGGAGCTGTTTTTT
NA	TRBD1	TRBJ2-7	TRBV20-1	CSAEVDREGEQYF	TGCAGTGCTGAGGTGGACAGGGAAGGGGAGCAGTACTTC
NA	NA	TRBJ1-1	TRBV5-1	CASSFSQMNTEAFF	TGCGCCAGCAGCTTCAGCCAGATGAACACTGAAGCTTTCTTT
NA	NA	TRBJ1-2	TRBV29-1	CSVGGSEGYGYTF	TGCAGCGTTGGGGGGTCTGAGGGATATGGCTACACCTTC
NA	TRBD1	TRBJ1-5	TRBV7-9	CASSLGTGVIGNQPQHF	TGTGCCAGCAGCTTGGGGACAGGGGTGATCGGCAATCAGCCCCAGCATTTT
NA	NA	TRBJ2-3	TRBV5-1	CASSLWRDVTDTQYF	TGCGCCAGCAGCTTGTGGCGGGACGTAACAGATACGCAGTATTTT
NA	NA	TRBJ1-6	TRBV4-1	CASSQEGAGNSALHF	TGCGCCAGCAGCCAAGAAGGGGCTGGGAATTCGGCCCTCCACTTT
NA	NA	TRBJ2-7	TRBV7-9	CASSSFSGRSYNEQYF	TGTGCCAGCAGTTCCTTTAGCGGCCGCTCCTACAATGAGCAGTACTTC
few	TRBD1	TRBJ1-2	TRBV12-3/TRBV12-4	CASSSGQFRYYGYTF	TGTGCCAGCAGTTCGGGACAGTTTCGGTACTATGGCTACACCTTC
once	NA	TRBJ2-2	TRBV14	CASSRIAVSTGELFF	TGTGCCAGCAGCCGTATAGCGGTTTCAACCGGGGAGCTGTTTTTT
NA	NA	TRBJ1-2	TRBV7-2	CASSPHGVDTYGYTF	TGTGCCAGCAGCCCTCACGGGGTGGACACCTATGGCTACACCTTC
once	TRBD2	TRBJ2-1	TRBV7-3	CASSFIPTSGSLHEQFF	TGTGCCAGCAGCTTCATACCAACTAGCGGGAGCTTACATGAGCAGTTCTTC
NA	TRBD2	TRBJ2-7	TRBV4-2	CASSQESGRTNNEQYF	TGTGCCAGCAGCCAAGAGAGCGGGAGGACGAACAATGAGCAGTACTTC
few	TRBD2	TRBJ2-1	TRBV4-2	CASSQVSGSYEQFF	TGTGCCAGCAGCCAAGTAAGCGGGAGTTATGAGCAGTTCTTC
NA	NA	TRBJ2-7	TRBV19	CASSSPGTTYEQYF	TGTGCCAGTAGTAGCCCTGGGACAACCTACGAGCAGTACTTC
NA	NA	TRBJ2-1	TRBV7-9	CASSPKGRSYNEQFF	TGTGCCAGCAGCCCCAAGGGGCGCTCCTACAATGAGCAGTTCTTC
many	NA	TRBJ2-7	TRBV12-3/TRBV12-4	CASSFRVYEQYF	TGTGCCAGCAGTTTCAGGGTTTACGAGCAGTACTTC